This T cell receptor beta chain appears in the sequencing data of a study of blood T cell repertoires in COVID-19. Study overall: COVID-19 samples collected from the United States, Italy and Spain covered acute and convalescent phases.

Study processing details: Amplification from reference gene primers served as the basis for estimated nucleated cell counts. Only in-frame clones appear in the TCRdb table, and some are missing; sequencing was by immunoSEQ multiplex PCR. V and J calls and clone size come straight from that table; D and trimming were deduced from the DNA. Of about 170,000 clones in the sample, more than 85% are singletons; the top ten hold around 7%. Sequenced: peripheral blood. The receptor was derived from a woman older than 75 in a cohort sampled during active or convalescent COVID-19.

CDR3 coding DNA: TGTGCCAGCAGCTCAGCCGGGACAGGGAAATACGAGCAGTACTTC. Its translation is CASSSAGTGKYEQYF. This chain joins TRBV7-6 and TRBJ2-7; TRBD1 agrees at 9 bases. Per the germline V gene, CDR1 is SGHVS and CDR2 is FNYEAQ. Unmatched junction bases numbered 8, after V lost 4 bases and J lost 4 bases. This CDR3 has 15 residues.